This T cell receptor (beta chain) was sequenced in a study of shared T cell receptors in the human thymus (dated by TCRdb to about 2021). For the study in its entirety: The study examined how self-reactive, shared T-cell receptor alpha chains are generated in the human thymus.

There are 15 amino acids in the CDR3, from cysteine to phenylalanine inclusive. The kept DNA is CDR3 alone, 45 bases in frame from the first base. From the germline V gene, CDR1 is LGHNA and CDR2 is YSLEER. Here V drops 4 bases and J drops 4 bases, and the junction holds 4 bases not matched to any gene. With regard to this clone: Its cognate antigen has yet to be identified. Qualities for individual bases were not recorded, and no much larger clone is one base off.

The library was built by means of the immunoSEQ multiplex PCR assay. TCRdb stores this immuneACCESS table with in-frame sequences only. Part of the clones is absent; in the studies checked, under half of the shortfall reflects unresolved V genes, and no reason is known for the rest. In all, the sample holds hundreds of thousands of clones, and about 89% of those were seen once. Over 0.008% of the sample rests with the top ten. These data were also reused for a study on human thymus T cells. According to the second study: In Finland, the donors were immunologically healthy infants who were having open corrective cardiac surgery for congenital heart defects. The thymus tissue came from surgical resects taken out during corrective cardiac surgery. Both the thymic and the peripheral blood repertoires appeared to show biased V and J gene segment usage. The related research found that thymic TCR repertoires overlapped highly between unrelated individuals. The study used about eight infant thymus samples plus four related peripheral blood samples to characterize TCR alpha and beta repertoires. The cohort included about 6 male and two female infants, with donor ages spanning 7 to 244 days. Thymocytes were released mechanically from tissue and stored at -70 °C as pellets of about 9.5-32 million cells. A QIAsymphony instrument was used to extract genomic DNA from the frozen cell pellets. The immunoSEQ multiplex PCR assay was used to amplify the TCRB and TCRAD loci from a standardized amount of quality-controlled genomic DNA. Amplicons spanned the V(D)J region at a length sufficient to cover the CDR3 and identify V and J genes. The amplicons were sequenced on an Illumina platform via the commercial immunoSEQ service. Primer bias and sequencing errors were corrected using previously described methods, and TCRAD and TCRB definitions followed the IMGT database. immunoSEQ Analyzer 3.0 and VDJTools were used for repertoire analysis, which covered basic statistics, V/J segment usage, diversity estimates, rarefaction and pairwise overlap. To estimate diversity, the Chao1, ChaoE, Efron-Thisted, Shannon and inverse Simpson indices were applied, and diversity was also estimated on datasets down-sampled to the smallest sample. Repertoire overlap was determined by strict matching of CDR3 nucleotide sequence, V gene and J gene, and Jaccard-based multidimensional scaling clustering was applied. Thymus samples yielded on average around 800,000 unique TCRB clonotypes, compared with roughly 80,000 from blood samples.

The receptor was isolated from a boy less than two years old with a congenital heart defect. Donor details come from another sample of the same person, matched by shared clones. Sequencing was performed on thymocytes. The chain is encoded by TRBV4-3 joined to TRBJ2-3; the junction holds 11 bases that match TRBD2. The DNA sequence is given as TGCGCCAGCAGCCGAGGACTAGCGGGTCCAGATACGCAGTATTTT. This yields the protein CASSRGLAGPDTQYF.